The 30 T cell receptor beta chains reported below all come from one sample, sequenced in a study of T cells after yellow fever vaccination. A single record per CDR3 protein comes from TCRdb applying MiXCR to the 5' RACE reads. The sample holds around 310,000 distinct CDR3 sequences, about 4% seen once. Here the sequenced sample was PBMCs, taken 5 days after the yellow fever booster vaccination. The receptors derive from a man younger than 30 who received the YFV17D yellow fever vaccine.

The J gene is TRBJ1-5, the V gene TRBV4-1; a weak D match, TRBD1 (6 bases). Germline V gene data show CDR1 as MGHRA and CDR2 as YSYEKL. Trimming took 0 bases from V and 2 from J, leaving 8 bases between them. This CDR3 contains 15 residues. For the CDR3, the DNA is TGCGCCAGCAGCCAAGATAACAGGGGCAATCAGCCCCAGCATTTT. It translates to CASSQDNRGNQPQHF.

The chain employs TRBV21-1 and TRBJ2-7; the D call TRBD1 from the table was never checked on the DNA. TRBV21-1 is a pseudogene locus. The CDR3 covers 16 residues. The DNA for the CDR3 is TGTGCCAGCAGCAAACAGTGGACAGTCGGATCCTACGAGCAGTACTTC. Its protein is CASSKQWTVGSYEQYF.

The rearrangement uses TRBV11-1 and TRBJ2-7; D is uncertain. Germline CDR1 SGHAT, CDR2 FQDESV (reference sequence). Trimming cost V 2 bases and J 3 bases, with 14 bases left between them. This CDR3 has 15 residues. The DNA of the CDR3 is TGTGCCAGCAGCTTACCTTATATGGGTGACTACGAGCAGTACTTC. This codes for CASSLPYMGDYEQYF. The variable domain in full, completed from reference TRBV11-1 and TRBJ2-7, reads EAEVAQSPRYKITEKSQAVAFWCDPISGHATLYWYRQILGQGPELLVQFQDESVVDDSQLPKDRFSAERLKGVDSTLKIQPAELGDSAMYLCASSLPYMGDYEQYFGPGTRLTVT.

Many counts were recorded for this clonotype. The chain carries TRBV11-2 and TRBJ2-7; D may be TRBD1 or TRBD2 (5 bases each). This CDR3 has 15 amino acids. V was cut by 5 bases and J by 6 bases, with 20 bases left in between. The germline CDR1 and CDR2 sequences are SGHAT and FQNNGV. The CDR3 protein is CASSPRARSGSEQYV. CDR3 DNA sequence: TGTGCCAGCAGCCCTCGGGCCCGGTCAGGGAGCGAGCAGTACGTC.

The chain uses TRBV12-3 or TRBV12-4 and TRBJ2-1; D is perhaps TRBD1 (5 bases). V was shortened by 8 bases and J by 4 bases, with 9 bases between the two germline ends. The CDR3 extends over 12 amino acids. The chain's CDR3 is CASRPGYNEQFF. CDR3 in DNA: TGTGCCAGCCGGCCAGGGTACAATGAGCAGTTCTTC.

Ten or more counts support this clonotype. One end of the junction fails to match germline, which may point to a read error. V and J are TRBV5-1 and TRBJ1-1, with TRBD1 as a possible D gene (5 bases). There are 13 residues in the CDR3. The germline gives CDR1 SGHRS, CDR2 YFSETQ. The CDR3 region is CASSLGTNTEAFF. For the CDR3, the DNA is TGTGCCAGCAGTTTGGGGACGAACACTGAAGCTTTCTTT.

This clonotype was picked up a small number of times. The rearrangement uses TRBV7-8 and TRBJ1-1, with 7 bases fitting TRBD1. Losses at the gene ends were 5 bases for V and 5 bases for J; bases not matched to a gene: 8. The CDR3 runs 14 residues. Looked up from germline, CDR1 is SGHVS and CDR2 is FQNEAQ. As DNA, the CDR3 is TGTGCCAGCAGCATTCAGACAGGGCGGACTGAAGCTTTCTTT. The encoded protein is CASSIQTGRTEAFF.

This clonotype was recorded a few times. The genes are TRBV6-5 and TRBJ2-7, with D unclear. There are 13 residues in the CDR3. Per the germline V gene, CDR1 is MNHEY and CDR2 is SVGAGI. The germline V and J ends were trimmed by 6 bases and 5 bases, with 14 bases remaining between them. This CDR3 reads CASSSLGWDEQYV. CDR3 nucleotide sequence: TGTGCCAGCAGCTCCCTAGGGTGGGACGAGCAGTACGTC.

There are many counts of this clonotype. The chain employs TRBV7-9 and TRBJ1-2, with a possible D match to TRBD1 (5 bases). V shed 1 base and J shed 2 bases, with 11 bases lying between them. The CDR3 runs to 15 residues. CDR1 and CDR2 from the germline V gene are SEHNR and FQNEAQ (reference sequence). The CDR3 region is CASSLGGASNYGYTF. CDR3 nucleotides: TGTGCCAGCAGCTTAGGGGGCGCATCGAACTATGGCTACACCTTC.

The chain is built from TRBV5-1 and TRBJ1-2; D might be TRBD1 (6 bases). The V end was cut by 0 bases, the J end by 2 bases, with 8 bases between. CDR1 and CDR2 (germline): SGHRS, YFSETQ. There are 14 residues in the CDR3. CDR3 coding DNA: TGCGCCAGCAGCTTGGGGGACATAAACTATGGCTACACCTTC. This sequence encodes CASSLGDINYGYTF.

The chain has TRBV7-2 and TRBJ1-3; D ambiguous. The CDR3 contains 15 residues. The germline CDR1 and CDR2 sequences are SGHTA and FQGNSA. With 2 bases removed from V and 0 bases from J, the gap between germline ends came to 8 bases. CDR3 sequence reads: CASSLQVYSGNTIYF. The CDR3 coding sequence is TGTGCCAGCAGCTTACAGGTCTACTCTGGAAACACCATATATTTT.

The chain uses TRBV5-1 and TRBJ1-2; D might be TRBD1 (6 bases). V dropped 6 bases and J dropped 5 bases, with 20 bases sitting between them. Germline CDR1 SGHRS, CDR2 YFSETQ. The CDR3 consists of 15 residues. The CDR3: CASTHSRGAEYGYTF. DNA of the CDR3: TGCGCCAGCACTCACTCCCGGGGGGCCGAATATGGCTACACCTTC. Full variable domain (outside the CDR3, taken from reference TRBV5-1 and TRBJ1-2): KAGVTQTPRYLIKTRGQQVTLSCSPISGHRSVSWYQQTPGQGLQFLFEYFSETQRNKGNFPGRFSGRQFSNSRSEMNVSTLELGDSALYLCASTHSRGAEYGYTFGSGTRLTVV.

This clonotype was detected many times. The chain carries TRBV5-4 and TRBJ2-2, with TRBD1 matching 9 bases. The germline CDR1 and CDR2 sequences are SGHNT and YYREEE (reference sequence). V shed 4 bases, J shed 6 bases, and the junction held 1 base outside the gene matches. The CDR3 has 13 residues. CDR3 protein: CASSRTGAGELFF. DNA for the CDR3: TGTGCCAGCAGCCGGACAGGGGCCGGGGAGCTGTTTTTT.

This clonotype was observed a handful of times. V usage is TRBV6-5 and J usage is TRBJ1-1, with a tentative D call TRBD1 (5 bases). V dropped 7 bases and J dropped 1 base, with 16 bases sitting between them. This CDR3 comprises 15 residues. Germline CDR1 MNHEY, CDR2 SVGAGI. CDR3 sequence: CASTKNRGRNTEAFF. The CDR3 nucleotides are TGTGCCAGCACCAAGAACCGGGGGAGGAACACTGAAGCTTTCTTT.

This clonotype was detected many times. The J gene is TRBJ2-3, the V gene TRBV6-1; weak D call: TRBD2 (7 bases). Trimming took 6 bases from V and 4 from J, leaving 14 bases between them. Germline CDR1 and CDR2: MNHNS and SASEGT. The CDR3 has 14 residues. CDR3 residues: CASSSPGGADTQYF. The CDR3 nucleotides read TGTGCCAGCAGCTCCCCGGGGGGCGCAGATACGCAGTATTTT.

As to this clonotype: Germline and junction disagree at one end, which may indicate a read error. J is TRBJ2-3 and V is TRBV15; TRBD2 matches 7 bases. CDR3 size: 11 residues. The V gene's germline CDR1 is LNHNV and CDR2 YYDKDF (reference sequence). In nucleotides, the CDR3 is TGTGCCACCAGCGGGGGGGATACGCGGTATTTT. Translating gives CATSGGDTRYF.

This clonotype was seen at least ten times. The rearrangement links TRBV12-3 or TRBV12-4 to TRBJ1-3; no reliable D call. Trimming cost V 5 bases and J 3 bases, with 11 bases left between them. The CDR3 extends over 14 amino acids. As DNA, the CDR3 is TGTGCCAGCAGTCCGTCGGCGGGTGGAAACACCATATATTTT. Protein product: CASSPSAGGNTIYF.

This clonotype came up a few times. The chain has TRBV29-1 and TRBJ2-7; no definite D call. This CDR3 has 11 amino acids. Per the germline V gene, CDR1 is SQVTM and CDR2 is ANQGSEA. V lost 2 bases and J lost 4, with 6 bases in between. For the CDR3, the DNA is TGCAGCGTTGAATGGGGATACGAGCAGTACGTC. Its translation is CSVEWGYEQYV.

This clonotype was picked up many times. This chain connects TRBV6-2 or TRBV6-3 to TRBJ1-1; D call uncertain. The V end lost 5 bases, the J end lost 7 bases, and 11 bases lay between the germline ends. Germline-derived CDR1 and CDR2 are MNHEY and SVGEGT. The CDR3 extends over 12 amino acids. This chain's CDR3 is CASSPPHVEAFF. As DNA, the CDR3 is TGTGCCAGCAGTCCCCCGCATGTTGAAGCTTTCTTT.

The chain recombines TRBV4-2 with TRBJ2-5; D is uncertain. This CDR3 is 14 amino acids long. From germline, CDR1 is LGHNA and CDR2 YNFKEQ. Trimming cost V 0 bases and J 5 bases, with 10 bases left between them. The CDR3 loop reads CASSQEDSAETQYF. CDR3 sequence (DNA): TGTGCCAGCAGCCAAGAAGACTCCGCGGAGACCCAGTACTTC.

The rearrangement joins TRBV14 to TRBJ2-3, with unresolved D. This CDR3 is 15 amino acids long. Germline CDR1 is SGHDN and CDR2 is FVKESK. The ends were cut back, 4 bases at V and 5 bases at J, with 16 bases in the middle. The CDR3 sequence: CASSPSGVLKDTQYF. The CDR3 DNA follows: TGTGCCAGCAGCCCCTCTGGGGTACTCAAAGATACGCAGTATTTT. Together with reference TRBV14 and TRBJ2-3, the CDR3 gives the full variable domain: EAGVTQFPSHSVIEKGQTVTLRCDPISGHDNLYWYRRVMGKEIKFLLHFVKESKQDESGMPNNRFLAERTGGTYSTLKVQPAELEDSGVYFCASSPSGVLKDTQYFGPGTRLTVL.

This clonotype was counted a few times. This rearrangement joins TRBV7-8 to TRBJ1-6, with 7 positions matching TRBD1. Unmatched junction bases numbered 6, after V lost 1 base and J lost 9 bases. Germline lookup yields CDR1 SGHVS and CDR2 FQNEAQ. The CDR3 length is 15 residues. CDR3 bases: TGTGCCAGCAGCTTAGTACAGGGGTCGGGTTCACCCCTCCACTTT. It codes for CASSLVQGSGSPLHF.

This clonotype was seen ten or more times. The CDR3 reads CASSQERPQETQYF. The CDR3 DNA reads as TGCGCCAGCAGCCAAGAAAGGCCGCAAGAGACCCAGTACTTC. The chain uses TRBV4-1 and TRBJ2-5, with no clear D. Germline V gene lookup returns CDR1 MGHRA and CDR2 YSYEKL. The germline V and J ends were trimmed by 0 bases and 2 bases, with 7 bases remaining between them. The CDR3 covers 14 residues.

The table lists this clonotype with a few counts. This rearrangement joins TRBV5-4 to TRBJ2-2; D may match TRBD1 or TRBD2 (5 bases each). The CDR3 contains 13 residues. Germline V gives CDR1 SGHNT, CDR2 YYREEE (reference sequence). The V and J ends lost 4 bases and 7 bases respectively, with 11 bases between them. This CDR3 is CASSIRGDGELFF. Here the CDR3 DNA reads TGTGCCAGCAGCATCCGGGGCGACGGGGAGCTGTTTTTT.

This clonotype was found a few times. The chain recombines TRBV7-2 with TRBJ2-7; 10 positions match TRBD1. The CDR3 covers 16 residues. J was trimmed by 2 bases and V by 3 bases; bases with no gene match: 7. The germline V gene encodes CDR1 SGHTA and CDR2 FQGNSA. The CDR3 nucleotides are TGTGCCAGCAGCTTGGGAGACAGGGGGCCGCCCTACGAGCAGTACTTC. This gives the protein CASSLGDRGPPYEQYF.

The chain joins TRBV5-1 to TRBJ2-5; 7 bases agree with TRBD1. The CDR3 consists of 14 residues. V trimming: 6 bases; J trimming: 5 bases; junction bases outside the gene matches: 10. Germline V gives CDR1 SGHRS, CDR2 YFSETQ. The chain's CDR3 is CASKGGLGGETQYF. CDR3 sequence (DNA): TGCGCCAGCAAAGGGGGCTTGGGTGGTGAGACCCAGTACTTC.

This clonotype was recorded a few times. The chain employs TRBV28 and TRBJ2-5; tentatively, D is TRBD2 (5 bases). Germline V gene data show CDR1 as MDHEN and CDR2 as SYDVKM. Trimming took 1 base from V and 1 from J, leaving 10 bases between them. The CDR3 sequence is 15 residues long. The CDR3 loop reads CASSLFTRAQETQYF. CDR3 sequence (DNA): TGTGCCAGCAGTTTATTTACTAGGGCCCAAGAGACCCAGTACTTC.

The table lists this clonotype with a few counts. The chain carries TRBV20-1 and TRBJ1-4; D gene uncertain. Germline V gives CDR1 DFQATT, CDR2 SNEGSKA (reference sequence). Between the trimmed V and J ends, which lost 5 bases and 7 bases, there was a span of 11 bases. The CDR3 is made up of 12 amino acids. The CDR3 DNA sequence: TGCAGTGCTCCCCTCGTTCGTGAAAAACTGTTTTTT. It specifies CSAPLVREKLFF.

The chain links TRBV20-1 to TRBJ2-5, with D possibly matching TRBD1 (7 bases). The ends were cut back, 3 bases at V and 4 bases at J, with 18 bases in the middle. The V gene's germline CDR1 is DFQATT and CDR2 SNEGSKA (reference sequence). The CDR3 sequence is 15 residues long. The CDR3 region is CSARVGGTAPETQYF. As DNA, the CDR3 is TGCAGTGCTAGGGTTGGAGGGACAGCCCCAGAGACCCAGTACTTC.

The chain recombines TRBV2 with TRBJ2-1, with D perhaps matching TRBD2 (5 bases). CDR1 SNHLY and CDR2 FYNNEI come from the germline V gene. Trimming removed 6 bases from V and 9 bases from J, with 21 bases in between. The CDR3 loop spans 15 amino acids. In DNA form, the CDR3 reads TGTGCCAGCAGCCCCGGGGAGATCATATCTGGTGAGCAGTTCTTC. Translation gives CASSPGEIISGEQFF. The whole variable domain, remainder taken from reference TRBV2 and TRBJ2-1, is EPEVTQTPSHQVTQMGQEVILRCVPISNHLYFYWYRQILGQKVEFLVSFYNNEISEKSEIFDDQFSVERPDGSNFTLKIRSTKLEDSAMYFCASSPGEIISGEQFFGPGTRLTVL.